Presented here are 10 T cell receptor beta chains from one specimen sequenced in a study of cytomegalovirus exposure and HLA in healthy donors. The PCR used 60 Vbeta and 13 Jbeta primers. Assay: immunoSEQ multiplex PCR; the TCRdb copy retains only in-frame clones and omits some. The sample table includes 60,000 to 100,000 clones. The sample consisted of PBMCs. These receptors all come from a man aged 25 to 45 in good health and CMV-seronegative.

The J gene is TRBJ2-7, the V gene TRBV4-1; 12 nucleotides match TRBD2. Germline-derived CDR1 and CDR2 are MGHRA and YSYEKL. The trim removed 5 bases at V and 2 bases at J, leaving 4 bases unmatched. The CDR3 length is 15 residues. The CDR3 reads CASSTRTSGTYEQYF. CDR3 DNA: TGCGCCAGCAGCACGAGGACTAGCGGGACCTACGAGCAGTACTTC.

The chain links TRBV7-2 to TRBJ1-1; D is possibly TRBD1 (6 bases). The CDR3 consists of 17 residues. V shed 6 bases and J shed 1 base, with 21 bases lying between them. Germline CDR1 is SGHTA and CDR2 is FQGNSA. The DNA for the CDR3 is TGTGCCAGCAGAACCGGTCCGCAGGGGCTGGGGAACACTGAAGCTTTCTTT. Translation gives CASRTGPQGLGNTEAFF.

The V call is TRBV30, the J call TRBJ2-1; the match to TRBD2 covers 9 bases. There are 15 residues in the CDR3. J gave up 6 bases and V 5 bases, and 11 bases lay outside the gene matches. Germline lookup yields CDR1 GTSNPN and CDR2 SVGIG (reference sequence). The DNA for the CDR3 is TGTGCCTGGTTCCTAGCGGGGACGTATGGCAATGAGCAGTTCTTC. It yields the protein CAWFLAGTYGNEQFF.

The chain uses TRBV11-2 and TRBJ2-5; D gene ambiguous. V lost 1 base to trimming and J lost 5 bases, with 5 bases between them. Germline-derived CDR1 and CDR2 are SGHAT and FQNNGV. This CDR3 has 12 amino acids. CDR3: CASSLAIETQYF. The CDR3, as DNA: TGTGCCAGCAGCTTAGCCATTGAGACCCAGTACTTC.

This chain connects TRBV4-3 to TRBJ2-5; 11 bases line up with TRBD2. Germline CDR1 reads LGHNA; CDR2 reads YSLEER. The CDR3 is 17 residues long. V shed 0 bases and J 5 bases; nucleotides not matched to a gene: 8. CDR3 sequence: CASSQDRTSGSRETQYF. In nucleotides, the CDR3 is TGCGCCAGCAGCCAAGATAGAACTAGCGGGAGTCGGGAGACCCAGTACTTC.

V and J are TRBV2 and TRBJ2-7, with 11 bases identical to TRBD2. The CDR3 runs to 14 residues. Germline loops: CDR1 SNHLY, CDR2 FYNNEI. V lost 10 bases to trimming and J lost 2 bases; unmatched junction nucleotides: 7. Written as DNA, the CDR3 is TGTGCCACCAGAACTAGCGGGGGACCCTACGAGCAGTACTTC. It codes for CATRTSGGPYEQYF.

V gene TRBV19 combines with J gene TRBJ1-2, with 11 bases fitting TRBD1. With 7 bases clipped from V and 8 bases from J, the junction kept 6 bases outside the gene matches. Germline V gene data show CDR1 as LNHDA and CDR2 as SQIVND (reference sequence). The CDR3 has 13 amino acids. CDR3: CASTSGQGDGYTF. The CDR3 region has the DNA TGTGCCAGTACCTCGGGACAGGGGGACGGCTACACCTTC.

The CDR3 nucleotides are TGTGCCAGCAGGGGACTAGCGGGAATGTACGAGCAGTACTTC. Its protein product is CASRGLAGMYEQYF. J is TRBJ2-7 and V is TRBV28; 13 nucleotides line up with TRBD2. The J segment lost 4 bases and the V segment lost 6 bases, leaving 3 bases of the junction unmatched. The CDR3 has 14 amino acids. The germline CDR1 and CDR2 sequences are MDHEN and SYDVKM. The full variable domain, in which reference TRBV28 and TRBJ2-7 provide the parts outside the CDR3, is DVKVTQSSRYLVKRTGEKVFLECVQDMDHENMFWYRQDPGLGLRLIYFSYDVKMKEKGDIPEGYSVSREKKERFSLILESASTNQTSMYLCASRGLAGMYEQYFGPGTRLTVT.

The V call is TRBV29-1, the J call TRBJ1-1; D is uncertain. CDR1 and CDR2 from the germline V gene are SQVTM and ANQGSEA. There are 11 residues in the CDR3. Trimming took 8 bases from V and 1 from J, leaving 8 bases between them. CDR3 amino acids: CSPVRNTEAFF. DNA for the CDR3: TGCAGCCCCGTCAGGAACACTGAAGCTTTCTTT.

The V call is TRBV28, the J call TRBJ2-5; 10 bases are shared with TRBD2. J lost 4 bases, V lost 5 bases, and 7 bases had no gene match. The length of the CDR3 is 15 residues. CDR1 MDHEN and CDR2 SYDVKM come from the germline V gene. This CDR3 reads CASSPAGGPRETQYF. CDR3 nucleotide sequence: TGTGCCAGCAGTCCAGCGGGAGGGCCCAGAGAGACCCAGTACTTC.